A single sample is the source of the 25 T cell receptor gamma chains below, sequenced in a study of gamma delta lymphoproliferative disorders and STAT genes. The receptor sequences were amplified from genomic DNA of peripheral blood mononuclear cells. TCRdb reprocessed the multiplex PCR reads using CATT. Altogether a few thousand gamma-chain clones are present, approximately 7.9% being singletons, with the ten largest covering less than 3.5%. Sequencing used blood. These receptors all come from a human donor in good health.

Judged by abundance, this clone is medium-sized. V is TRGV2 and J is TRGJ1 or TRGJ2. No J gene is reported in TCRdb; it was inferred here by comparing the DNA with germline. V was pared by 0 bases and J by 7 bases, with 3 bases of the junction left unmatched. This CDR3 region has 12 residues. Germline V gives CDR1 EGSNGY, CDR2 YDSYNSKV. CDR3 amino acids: CATWDGKYKKLF. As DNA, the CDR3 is TGTGCCACCTGGGACGGGAAATATAAGAAACTCTTT.

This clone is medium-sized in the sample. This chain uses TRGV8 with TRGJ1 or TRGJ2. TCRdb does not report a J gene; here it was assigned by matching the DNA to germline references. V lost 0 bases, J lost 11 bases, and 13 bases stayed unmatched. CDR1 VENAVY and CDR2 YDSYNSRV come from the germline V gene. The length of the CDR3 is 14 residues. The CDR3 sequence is CATWDRQKQGEKLF. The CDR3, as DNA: TGTGCCACCTGGGATAGGCAGAAGCAAGGGGAGAAACTCTTT.

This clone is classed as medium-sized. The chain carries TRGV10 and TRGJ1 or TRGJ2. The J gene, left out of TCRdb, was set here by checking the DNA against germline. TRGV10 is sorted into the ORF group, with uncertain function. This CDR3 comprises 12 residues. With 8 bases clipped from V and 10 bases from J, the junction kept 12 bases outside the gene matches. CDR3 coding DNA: TGTGCTGCGTGGGATAGAGAAGGGAAGAAACTCTTT. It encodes CAAWDREGKKLF.

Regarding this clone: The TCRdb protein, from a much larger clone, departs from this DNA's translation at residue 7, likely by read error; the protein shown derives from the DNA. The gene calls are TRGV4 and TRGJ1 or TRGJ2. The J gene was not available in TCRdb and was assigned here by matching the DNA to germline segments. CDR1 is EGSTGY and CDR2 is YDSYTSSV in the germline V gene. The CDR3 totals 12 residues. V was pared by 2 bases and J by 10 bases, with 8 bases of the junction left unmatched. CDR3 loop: CATWDEDIKKLF. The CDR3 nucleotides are TGTGCCACCTGGGATGAGGACATAAAGAAACTCTTT.

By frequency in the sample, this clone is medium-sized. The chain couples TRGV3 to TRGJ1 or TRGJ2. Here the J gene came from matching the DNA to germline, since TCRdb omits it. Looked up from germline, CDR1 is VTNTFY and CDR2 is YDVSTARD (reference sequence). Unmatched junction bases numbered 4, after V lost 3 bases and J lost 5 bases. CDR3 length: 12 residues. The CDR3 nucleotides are TGTGCCACCTGGGACTGTAATTATAAGAAACTCTTT. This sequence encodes CATWDCNYKKLF.

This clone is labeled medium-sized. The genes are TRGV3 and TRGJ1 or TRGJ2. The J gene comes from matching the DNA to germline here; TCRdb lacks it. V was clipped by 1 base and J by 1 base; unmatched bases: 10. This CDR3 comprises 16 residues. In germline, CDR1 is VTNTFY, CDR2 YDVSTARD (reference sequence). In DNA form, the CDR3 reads TGTGCCACCTGGGACAGACTACTAAGAAATTATTATAAGAAACTCTTT. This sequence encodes CATWDRLLRNYYKKLF.

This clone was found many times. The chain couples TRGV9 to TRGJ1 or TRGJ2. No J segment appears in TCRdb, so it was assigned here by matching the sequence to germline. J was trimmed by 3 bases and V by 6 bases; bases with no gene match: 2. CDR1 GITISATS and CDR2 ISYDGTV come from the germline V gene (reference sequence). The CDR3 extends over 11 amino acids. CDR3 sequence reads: CALWRYYKKLF. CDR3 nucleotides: TGTGCCTTGTGGCGTTATTATAAGAAACTCTTT.

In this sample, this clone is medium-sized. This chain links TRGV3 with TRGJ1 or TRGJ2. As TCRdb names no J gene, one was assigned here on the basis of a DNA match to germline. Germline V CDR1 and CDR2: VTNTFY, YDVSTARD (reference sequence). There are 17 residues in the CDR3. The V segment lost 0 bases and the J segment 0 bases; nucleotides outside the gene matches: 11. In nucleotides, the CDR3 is TGTGCCACCTGGGACAGGCTCCCTCGGACGAATTATTATAAGAAACTCTTT. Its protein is CATWDRLPRTNYYKKLF.

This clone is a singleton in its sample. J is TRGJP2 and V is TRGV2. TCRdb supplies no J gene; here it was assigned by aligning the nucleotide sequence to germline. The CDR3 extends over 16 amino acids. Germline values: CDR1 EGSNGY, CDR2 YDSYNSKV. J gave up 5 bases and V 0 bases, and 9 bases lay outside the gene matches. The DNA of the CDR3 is TGTGCCACCTGGGACGGGCAAAGCAAGAGTGATTGGATCAAGACGTTT. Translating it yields CATWDGQSKSDWIKTF.

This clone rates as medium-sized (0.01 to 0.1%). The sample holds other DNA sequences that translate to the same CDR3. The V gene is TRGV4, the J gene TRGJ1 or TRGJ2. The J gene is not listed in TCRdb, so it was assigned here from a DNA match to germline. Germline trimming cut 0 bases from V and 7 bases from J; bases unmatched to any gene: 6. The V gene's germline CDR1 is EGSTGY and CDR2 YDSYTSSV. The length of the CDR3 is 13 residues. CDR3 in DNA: TGTGCCACCTGGGATGGGCCGCGATATAAGAAACTCTTT. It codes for CATWDGPRYKKLF.

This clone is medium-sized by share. The CDR3 protein is CATWDCYYKKLF. The DNA for the CDR3 is TGTGCCACCTGGGATTGTTATTATAAGAAACTCTTT. The chain uses TRGV4 and TRGJ1 or TRGJ2. The J gene, missing from TCRdb, was assigned here through DNA to germline matching. Germline V gene sequence: CDR1 EGSTGY, CDR2 YDSYTSSV. The CDR3 has 12 residues. Trimming at V came to 3 bases and at J to 3 bases, leaving 2 bases not matched to a gene.

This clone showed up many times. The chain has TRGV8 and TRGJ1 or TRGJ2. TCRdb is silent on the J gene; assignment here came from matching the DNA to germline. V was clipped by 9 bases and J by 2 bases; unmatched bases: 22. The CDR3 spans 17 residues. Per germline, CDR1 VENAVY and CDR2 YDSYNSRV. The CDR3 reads CATEPRGGRTDYYKKLF. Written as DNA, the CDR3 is TGTGCCACCGAACCACGAGGGGGCCGAACGGATTATTATAAGAAACTCTTT.

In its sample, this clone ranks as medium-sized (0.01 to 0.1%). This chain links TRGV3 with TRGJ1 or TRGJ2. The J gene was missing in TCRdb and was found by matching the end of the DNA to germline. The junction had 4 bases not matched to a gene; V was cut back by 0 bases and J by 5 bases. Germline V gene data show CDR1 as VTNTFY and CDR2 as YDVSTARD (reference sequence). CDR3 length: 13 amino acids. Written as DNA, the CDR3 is TGTGCCACCTGGGACAGGCGGCATTATAAGAAACTCTTT. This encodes CATWDRRHYKKLF.

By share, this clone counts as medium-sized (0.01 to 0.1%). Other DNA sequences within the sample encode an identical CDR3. CDR3 protein: CATWDRGYYKKLF. The CDR3 DNA reads TGTGCCACCTGGGATAGGGGGTATTATAAGAAACTCTTT. The V call is TRGV8, the J call TRGJ1 or TRGJ2. TCRdb leaves out the J gene; it was filled in here by matching the DNA to germline. After removal of 0 bases from V and 4 bases from J, the junction contained 3 bases not matched to a gene. CDR3 length: 13 amino acids. Germline V gene lookup returns CDR1 VENAVY and CDR2 YDSYNSRV.

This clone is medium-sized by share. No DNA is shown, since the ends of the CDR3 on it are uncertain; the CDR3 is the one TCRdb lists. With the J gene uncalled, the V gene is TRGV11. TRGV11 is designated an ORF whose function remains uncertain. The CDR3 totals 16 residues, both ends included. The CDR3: CTTVPAGLGTWYKKLF.

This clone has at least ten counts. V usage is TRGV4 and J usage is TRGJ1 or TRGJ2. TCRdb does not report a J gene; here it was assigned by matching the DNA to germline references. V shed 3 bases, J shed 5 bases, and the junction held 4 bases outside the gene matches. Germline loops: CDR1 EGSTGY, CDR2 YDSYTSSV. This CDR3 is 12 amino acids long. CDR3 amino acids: CATWDPNYKKLF. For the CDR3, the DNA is TGTGCCACCTGGGATCCTAATTATAAGAAACTCTTT.

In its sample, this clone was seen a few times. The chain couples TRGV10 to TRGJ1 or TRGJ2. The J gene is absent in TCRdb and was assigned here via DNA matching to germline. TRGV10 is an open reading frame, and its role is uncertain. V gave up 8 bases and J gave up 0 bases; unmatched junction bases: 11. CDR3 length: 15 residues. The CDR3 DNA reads TGTGCTGCGTGGGCCAAATCCCGGAATTATTATAAGAAACTCTTT. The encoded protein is CAAWAKSRNYYKKLF.

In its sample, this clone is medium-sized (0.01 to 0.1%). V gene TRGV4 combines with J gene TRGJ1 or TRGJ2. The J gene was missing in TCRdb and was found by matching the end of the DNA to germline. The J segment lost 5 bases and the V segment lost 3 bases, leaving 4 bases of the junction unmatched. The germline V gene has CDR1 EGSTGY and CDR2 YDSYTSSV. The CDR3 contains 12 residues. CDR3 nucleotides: TGTGCCACCTGGGATCCTCATTATAAGAAACTCTTT. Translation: CATWDPHYKKLF.

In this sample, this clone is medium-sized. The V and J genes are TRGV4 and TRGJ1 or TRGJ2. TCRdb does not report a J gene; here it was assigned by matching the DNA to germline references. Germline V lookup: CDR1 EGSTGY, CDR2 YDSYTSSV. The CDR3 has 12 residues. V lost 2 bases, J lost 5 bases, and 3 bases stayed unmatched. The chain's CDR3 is CATWDVNYKKLF. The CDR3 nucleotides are TGTGCCACCTGGGATGTGAATTATAAGAAACTCTTT.

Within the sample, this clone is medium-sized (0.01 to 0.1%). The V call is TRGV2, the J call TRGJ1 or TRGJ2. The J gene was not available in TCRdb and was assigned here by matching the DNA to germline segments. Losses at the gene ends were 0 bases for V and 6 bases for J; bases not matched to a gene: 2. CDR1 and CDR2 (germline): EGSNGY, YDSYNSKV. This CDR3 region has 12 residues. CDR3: CATWDGGYKKLF. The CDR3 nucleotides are TGTGCCACCTGGGACGGGGGTTATAAGAAACTCTTT.

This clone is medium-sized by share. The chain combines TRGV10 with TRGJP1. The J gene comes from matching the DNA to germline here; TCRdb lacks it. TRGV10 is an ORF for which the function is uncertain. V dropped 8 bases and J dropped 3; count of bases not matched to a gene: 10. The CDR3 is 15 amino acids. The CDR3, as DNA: TGTGCTGCGTGGGCTAAAGAGGCCACTGGTTGGTTCAAGATATTT. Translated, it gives CAAWAKEATGWFKIF.

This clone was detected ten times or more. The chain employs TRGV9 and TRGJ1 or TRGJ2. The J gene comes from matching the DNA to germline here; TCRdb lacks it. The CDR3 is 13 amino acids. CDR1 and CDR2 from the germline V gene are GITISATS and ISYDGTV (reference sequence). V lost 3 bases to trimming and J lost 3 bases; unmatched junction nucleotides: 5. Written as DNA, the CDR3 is TGTGCCTTGTGGGAGTCGCTTTATTATAAGAAACTCTTT. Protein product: CALWESLYYKKLF.

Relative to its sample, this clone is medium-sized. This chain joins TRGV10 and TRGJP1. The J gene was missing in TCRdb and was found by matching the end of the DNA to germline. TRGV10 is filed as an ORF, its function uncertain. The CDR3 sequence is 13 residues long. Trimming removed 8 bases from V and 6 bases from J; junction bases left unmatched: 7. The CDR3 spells CAAWDCPGWFKIF. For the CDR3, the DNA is TGTGCTGCGTGGGATTGTCCTGGTTGGTTCAAGATATTT.

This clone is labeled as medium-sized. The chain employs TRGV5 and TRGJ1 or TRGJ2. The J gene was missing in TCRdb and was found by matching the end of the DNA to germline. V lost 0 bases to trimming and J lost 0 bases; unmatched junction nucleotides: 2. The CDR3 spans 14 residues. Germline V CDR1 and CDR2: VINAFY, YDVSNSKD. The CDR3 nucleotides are TGTGCCACCTGGGACAGGGCGAATTATTATAAGAAACTCTTT. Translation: CATWDRANYYKKLF.

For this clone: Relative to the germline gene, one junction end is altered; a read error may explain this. The CDR3 loop reads CSVGPRTGWFKIF. CDR3 in DNA: TGCAGCGTGGGACCTAGAACTGGTTGGTTCAAGATATTT. V and J are TRGV10 and TRGJP1. The J gene is not listed in TCRdb, so it was assigned here from a DNA match to germline. TRGV10 is an open reading frame, and its role is uncertain. This CDR3 has 13 residues.